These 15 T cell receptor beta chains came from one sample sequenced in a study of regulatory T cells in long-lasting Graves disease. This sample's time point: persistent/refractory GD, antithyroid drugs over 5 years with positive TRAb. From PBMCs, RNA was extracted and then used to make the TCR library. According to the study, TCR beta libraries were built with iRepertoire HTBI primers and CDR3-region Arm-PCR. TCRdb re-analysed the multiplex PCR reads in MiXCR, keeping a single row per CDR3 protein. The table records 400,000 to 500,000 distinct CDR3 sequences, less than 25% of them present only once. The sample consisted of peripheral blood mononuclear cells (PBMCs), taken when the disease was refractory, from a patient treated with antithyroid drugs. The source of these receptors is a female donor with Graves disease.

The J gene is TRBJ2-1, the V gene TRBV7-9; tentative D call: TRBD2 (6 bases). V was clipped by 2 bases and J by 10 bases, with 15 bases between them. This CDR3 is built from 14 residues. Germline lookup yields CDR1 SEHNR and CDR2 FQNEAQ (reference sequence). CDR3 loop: CASSLTRDSGEQFF. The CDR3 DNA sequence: TGTGCCAGCAGCTTAACCCGGGACTCAGGGGAGCAGTTCTTC.

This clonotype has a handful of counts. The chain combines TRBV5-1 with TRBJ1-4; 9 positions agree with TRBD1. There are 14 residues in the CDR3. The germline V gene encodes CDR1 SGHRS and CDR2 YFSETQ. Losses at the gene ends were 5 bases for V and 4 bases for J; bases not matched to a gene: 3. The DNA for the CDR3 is TGCGCCAGCAGGATGGGACAGGGTAATGAAAAACTGTTTTTT. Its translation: CASRMGQGNEKLFF. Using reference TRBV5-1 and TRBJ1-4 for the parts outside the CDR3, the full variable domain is KAGVTQTPRYLIKTRGQQVTLSCSPISGHRSVSWYQQTPGQGLQFLFEYFSETQRNKGNFPGRFSGRQFSNSRSEMNVSTLELGDSALYLCASRMGQGNEKLFFGSGTQLSVL.

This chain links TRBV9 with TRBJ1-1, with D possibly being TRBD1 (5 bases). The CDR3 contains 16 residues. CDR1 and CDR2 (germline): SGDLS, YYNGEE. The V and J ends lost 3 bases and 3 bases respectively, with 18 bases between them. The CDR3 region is CASSDRDGVFDTEAFF. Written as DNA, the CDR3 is TGTGCCAGCAGCGACCGGGACGGTGTCTTCGACACTGAAGCTTTCTTT.

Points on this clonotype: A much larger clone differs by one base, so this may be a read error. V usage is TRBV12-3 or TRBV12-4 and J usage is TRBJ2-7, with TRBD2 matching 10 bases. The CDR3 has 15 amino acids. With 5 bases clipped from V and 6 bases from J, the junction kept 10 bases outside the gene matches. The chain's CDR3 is CASSPSGRASSEQYF. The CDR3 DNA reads TGTGCCAGCAGTCCGAGCGGGAGGGCCTCGTCCGAGCAGTACTTC.

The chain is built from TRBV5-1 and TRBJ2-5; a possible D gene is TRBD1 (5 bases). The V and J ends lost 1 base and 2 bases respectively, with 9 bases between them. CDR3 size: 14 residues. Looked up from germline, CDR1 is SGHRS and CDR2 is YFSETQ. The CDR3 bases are TGCGCCAGCAGCTTGACGGACATTCAAGAGACCCAGTACTTC. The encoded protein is CASSLTDIQETQYF.

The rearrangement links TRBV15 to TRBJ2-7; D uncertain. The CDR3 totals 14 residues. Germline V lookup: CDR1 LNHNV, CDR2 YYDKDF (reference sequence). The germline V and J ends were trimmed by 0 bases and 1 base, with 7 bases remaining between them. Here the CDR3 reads CATSREWVSYEQYF. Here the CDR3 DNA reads TGTGCCACCAGCAGAGAATGGGTATCCTACGAGCAGTACTTC.

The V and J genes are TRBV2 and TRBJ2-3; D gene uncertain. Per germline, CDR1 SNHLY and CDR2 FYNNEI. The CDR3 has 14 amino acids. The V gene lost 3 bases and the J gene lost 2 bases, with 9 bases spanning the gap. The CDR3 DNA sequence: TGTGCCAGCAGTGACGGCGGTGTCACAGATACGCAGTATTTT. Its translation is CASSDGGVTDTQYF.

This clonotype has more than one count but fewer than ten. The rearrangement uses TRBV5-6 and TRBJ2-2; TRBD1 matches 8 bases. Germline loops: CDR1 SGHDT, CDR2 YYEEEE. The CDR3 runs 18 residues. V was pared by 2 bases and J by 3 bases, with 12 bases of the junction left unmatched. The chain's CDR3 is CASSFFTDDRGDTGELFF. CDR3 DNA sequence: TGTGCCAGCAGCTTCTTTACCGACGACAGGGGAGACACCGGGGAGCTGTTTTTT. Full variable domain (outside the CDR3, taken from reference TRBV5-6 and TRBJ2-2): DAGVTQSPTHLIKTRGQQVTLRCSPKSGHDTVSWYQQALGQGPQFIFQYYEEEERQRGNFPDRFSGHQFPNYSSELNVNALLLGDSALYLCASSFFTDDRGDTGELFFGEGSRLTVL.

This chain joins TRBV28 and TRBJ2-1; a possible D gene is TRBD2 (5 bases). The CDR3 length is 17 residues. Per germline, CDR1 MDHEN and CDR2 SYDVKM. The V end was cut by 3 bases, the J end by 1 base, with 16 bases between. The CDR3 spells CASSLGAGLHSYNEQFF. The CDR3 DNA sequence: TGTGCCAGCAGTTTGGGTGCGGGTCTTCATTCCTACAATGAGCAGTTCTTC.

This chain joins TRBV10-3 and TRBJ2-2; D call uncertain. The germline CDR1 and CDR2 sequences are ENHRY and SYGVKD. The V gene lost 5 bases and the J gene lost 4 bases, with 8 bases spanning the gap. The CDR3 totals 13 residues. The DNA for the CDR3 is TGTGCCATCAGTAGGCAGTCCACCGGGGAGCTGTTTTTT. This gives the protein CAISRQSTGELFF.

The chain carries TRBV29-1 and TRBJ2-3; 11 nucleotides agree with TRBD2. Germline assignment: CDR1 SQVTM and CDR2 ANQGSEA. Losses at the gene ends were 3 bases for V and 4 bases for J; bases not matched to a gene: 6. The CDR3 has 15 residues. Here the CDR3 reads CSVDPLAGGADTQYF. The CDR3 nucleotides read TGCAGCGTTGACCCCCTAGCGGGAGGCGCAGATACGCAGTATTTT.

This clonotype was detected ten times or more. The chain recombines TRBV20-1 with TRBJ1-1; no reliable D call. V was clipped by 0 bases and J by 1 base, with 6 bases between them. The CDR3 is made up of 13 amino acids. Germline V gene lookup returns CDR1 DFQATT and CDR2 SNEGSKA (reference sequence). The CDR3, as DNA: TGCAGTGCTAGAGATCCTCGGAACACTGAAGCTTTCTTT. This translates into CSARDPRNTEAFF.

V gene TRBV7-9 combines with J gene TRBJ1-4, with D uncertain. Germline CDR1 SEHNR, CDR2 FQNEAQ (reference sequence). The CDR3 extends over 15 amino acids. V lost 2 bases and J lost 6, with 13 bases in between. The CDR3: CASSLYSLEDEKLFF. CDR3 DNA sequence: TGTGCCAGCAGCTTATATTCCCTTGAGGATGAAAAACTGTTTTTT.

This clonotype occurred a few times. CDR3 bases: TGTGCCAGCAGCGAAACACAGCCAGGAGAGACCCAGTACTTC. It encodes CASSETQPGETQYF. The chain uses TRBV7-9 and TRBJ2-5; unclear D gene. Trimming took 5 bases from V and 4 from J, leaving 14 bases between them. Germline CDR1 reads SEHNR; CDR2 reads FQNEAQ (reference sequence). This CDR3 has 14 amino acids.

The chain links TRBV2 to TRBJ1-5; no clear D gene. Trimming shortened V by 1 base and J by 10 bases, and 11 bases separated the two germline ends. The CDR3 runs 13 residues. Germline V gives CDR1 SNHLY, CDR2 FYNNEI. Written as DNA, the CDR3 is TGTGCCAGCAGTGAAGGGGGTCCTCGTCCCCAGCATTTT. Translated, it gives CASSEGGPRPQHF. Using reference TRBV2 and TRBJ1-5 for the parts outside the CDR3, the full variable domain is EPEVTQTPSHQVTQMGQEVILRCVPISNHLYFYWYRQILGQKVEFLVSFYNNEISEKSEIFDDQFSVERPDGSNFTLKIRSTKLEDSAMYFCASSEGGPRPQHFGDGTRLSIL.